The entry that follows covers one T cell receptor (beta chain) sequence. The trim removed 1 base at V and 8 bases at J, leaving 8 bases unmatched. Germline V gene sequence: CDR1 MNHEY, CDR2 SVGAGI. The CDR3 is made up of 15 amino acids. This entry comes from a study of blood T cell repertoires in COVID-19. Overall study: Italy, Spain and the United States were the sources of the convalescent and acute COVID-19 samples.

Under the authors' procedure: Estimates of nucleated cell counts were drawn from the amplification of reference gene primers. Using immunoSEQ multiplex PCR, the repertoire was profiled, and TCRdb retains in-frame clones only, with some absent. V, J and clone size are those of that table, while D and trimming were read from the DNA. The table has approximately 350,000 clones, less than 90% seen once. The study recruited people aged roughly 18 to 95 years across about two dozen US areas. Assignments of participants to cohorts depended upon their own reported clinical history. The gene calls are TRBV6-5 and TRBJ2-1, with 7 bases aligning to TRBD2. Input material: PBMCs or T cells enriched from blood (not recorded which). The receptor's source is a woman aged 45-65 years who had recovered from COVID-19. The CDR3 sequence: CASSYYSPGGYEQFF. CDR3 nucleotides: TGTGCCAGCAGTTACTATTCTCCGGGAGGTTATGAGCAGTTCTTC.